Presented here are 32 T cell receptor beta chains from one specimen sequenced in a study of blood T cell repertoires in COVID-19. TCRdb's table, derived via immunoSEQ multiplex PCR, lists solely in-frame clones and lacks some. This repertoire shows 110,000 or so clones, approximately 80% found once; its top ten account for 5% to 7.5%. Sample: peripheral blood. The receptors were sampled from a man in his 70s with acute or convalescent COVID-19.

The rearrangement links TRBV5-1 to TRBJ1-1; TRBD1 is a possible D gene (5 bases). Germline V gene sequence: CDR1 SGHRS, CDR2 YFSETQ. The length of the CDR3 is 14 residues. Trimming shortened V by 1 base and J by 2 bases, and 9 bases separated the two germline ends. CDR3 in amino acids: CASSLNRINTEAFF. The CDR3 DNA reads as TGCGCCAGCAGCTTGAACAGGATTAACACTGAAGCTTTCTTT.

The chain has TRBV11-3 and TRBJ2-1; TRBD2 matches 7 bases. Germline V gives CDR1 SGHNT, CDR2 YENEEA. Losses at the gene ends were 5 bases for V and 9 bases for J; bases not matched to a gene: 13. This CDR3 is built from 15 residues. The CDR3 nucleotides read TGTGCCAGCAGCCGCCGGGGACTAACAGAGACTGAGCAGTTCTTC. It is translated as CASSRRGLTETEQFF.

V usage is TRBV21-1 and J usage is TRBJ2-1; the table gives TRBD1 as D, unverified against the DNA. TRBV21-1 is labeled a pseudogene. This CDR3 spans 17 amino acids. For the CDR3, the DNA is TGTGCCAGCAGCAAACGGGGGATGGACAGGGAAAAAGGCATGCAGTTCTTC. It is translated as CASSKRGMDREKGMQFF.

The J gene is TRBJ2-7, the V gene TRBV27, with 7 bases identical to TRBD2. With 2 bases clipped from V and 5 bases from J, the junction kept 12 bases outside the gene matches. The CDR3 is 16 amino acids. Germline V CDR1 and CDR2: MNHEY, SMNVEV (reference sequence). CDR3: CASSLTPMGGKNEQYF. CDR3 sequence (DNA): TGTGCCAGCAGTTTAACCCCCATGGGGGGGAAGAACGAGCAGTACTTC.

The V gene is TRBV28, the J gene TRBJ2-7; 10 nucleotides align to TRBD2. The germline gives CDR1 MDHEN, CDR2 SYDVKM. The CDR3 length is 18 residues. J gave up 6 bases and V 5 bases, and 19 bases lay outside the gene matches. CDR3 DNA sequence: TGTGCCAGCAGTCCCTTAGCGGGAGGCGTATCCGGTAACTCCGAGCAGTACTTC. It codes for CASSPLAGGVSGNSEQYF. Together with reference TRBV28 and TRBJ2-7, the CDR3 gives the full variable domain: DVKVTQSSRYLVKRTGEKVFLECVQDMDHENMFWYRQDPGLGLRLIYFSYDVKMKEKGDIPEGYSVSREKKERFSLILESASTNQTSMYLCASSPLAGGVSGNSEQYFGPGTRLTVT.

This sequence joins TRBV5-6 and TRBJ1-1; perhaps TRBD1 as D (5 bases). V lost 5 bases and J lost 0, with 11 bases in between. The V gene's germline CDR1 is SGHDT and CDR2 YYEEEE. There are 14 residues in the CDR3. CDR3 in amino acids: CASRRYRMNTEAFF. The CDR3 DNA follows: TGTGCCAGCAGGCGGTACAGGATGAACACTGAAGCTTTCTTT.

The rearrangement uses TRBV30 and TRBJ1-2; D is perhaps TRBD1 (6 bases). Trimming pared 0 bases from V and 6 bases from J, leaving 11 bases between. Germline CDR1 reads GTSNPN; CDR2 reads SVGIG (reference sequence). CDR3 length: 13 amino acids. CDR3 sequence reads: CAWSVSTGNGYTF. In nucleotides, the CDR3 is TGTGCCTGGAGTGTTTCTACAGGGAATGGCTACACCTTC.

About this clone itself: A read error may account for a junction end that differs from germline. This chain joins TRBV11-3 and TRBJ1-1; no firm D call. The CDR3 loop spans 13 amino acids. CDR1 SGHNT and CDR2 YENEEA come from the germline V gene. CDR3 coding DNA: TGTGCCAGCAGCCAGGCAGAGAACACTGAAACTTTCTTT. Translation gives CASSQAENTETFF.

The chain recombines TRBV7-2 with TRBJ1-2; D is perhaps TRBD1 (6 bases). Trimming pared 4 bases from V and 4 bases from J, leaving 10 bases between. The CDR3 covers 13 residues. Germline CDR1 reads SGHTA; CDR2 reads FQGNSA. For the CDR3, the DNA is TGTGCCAGCAGCTCGGCAGGGGTCTATGGCTACACCTTC. Protein sequence: CASSSAGVYGYTF.

This chain joins TRBV6-5 and TRBJ1-1; 8 nucleotides line up with TRBD1. The germline CDR1 and CDR2 sequences are MNHEY and SVGAGI. V gave up 6 bases and J gave up 10 bases; unmatched junction bases: 13. The CDR3 loop spans 14 amino acids. The CDR3 DNA reads TGTGCCAGCAGACCAGGGGGCCTCAAACTCGTAGCTTTCTTT. This translates into CASRPGGLKLVAFF.

The rearrangement joins TRBV5-5 to TRBJ2-2; 9 positions agree with TRBD1. The germline V gene has CDR1 SGHKS and CDR2 YYEKEE (reference sequence). The CDR3 totals 14 residues. V was pared by 7 bases and J by 0 bases, with 1 base of the junction left unmatched. As DNA, the CDR3 is TGTGCCAGCGGACAGGGGACGAACACCGGGGAGCTGTTTTTT. Translated, it gives CASGQGTNTGELFF.

A few counts support this clone. The rearrangement joins TRBV2 to TRBJ2-7, with D maybe TRBD2 (6 bases). In germline, CDR1 is SNHLY, CDR2 FYNNEI. Trimming removed 5 bases at V and 1 base at J, with 12 bases between. This CDR3 is 14 amino acids long. Here the CDR3 reads CASSRQDYSYEQYF. CDR3 nucleotide sequence: TGTGCCAGCAGTCGGCAGGACTATTCCTACGAGCAGTACTTC.

The chain links TRBV5-1 to TRBJ1-4, with a tentative D call TRBD1 (5 bases). V was clipped by 4 bases and J by 8 bases, with 18 bases between them. Germline values: CDR1 SGHRS, CDR2 YFSETQ. The CDR3 is 15 residues long. The CDR3 loop reads CASSPQDIRGEKLFF. CDR3 DNA sequence: TGCGCCAGCAGCCCACAGGACATCCGAGGAGAAAAACTGTTTTTT.

The chain links TRBV13 to TRBJ1-1; tentative D call: TRBD1 (5 bases). Looked up from germline, CDR1 is PRHDT and CDR2 is FYEKMQ (reference sequence). With 1 base removed from V and 7 bases from J, the gap between germline ends came to 10 bases. This CDR3 region has 13 residues. The CDR3 coding sequence is TGTGCCAGCAGCTTAGCCAACGGGGGTGAAGCTTTCTTT. Translated: CASSLANGGEAFF.

The CDR3 DNA reads TGTGCCAGTACGGCCGACCCGGGGGAGACCCAGTACTTC. Translation: CASTADPGETQYF. The V and J genes are TRBV19 and TRBJ2-5, with D maybe TRBD2 (5 bases). CDR1 LNHDA and CDR2 SQIVND come from the germline V gene (reference sequence). V lost 7 bases and J 5 bases, leaving 14 bases between the germline ends. The CDR3 is 13 residues long. Looking up the rest from reference TRBV19 and TRBJ2-5 gives the full variable domain: DGGITQSPKYLFRKEGQNVTLSCEQNLNHDAMYWYRQDPGQGLRLIYYSQIVNDFQKGDIAEGYSVSREKKESFPLTVTSAQKNPTAFYLCASTADPGETQYFGPGTRLLVL.

The rearrangement joins TRBV6-2 or TRBV6-3 to TRBJ2-3, with 8 positions matching TRBD2. CDR1 is MNHEY and CDR2 is SVGEGT in the germline V gene. This CDR3 has 15 amino acids. The ends lost 5 bases at V and 0 bases at J; junction bases unmatched: 4. The CDR3 here is CASSPTSGSTDTQYF. DNA of the CDR3: TGTGCCAGCAGTCCCACTAGCGGAAGCACAGATACGCAGTATTTT.

The J gene is TRBJ2-7, the V gene TRBV24-1; tentative D call: TRBD2 (6 bases). This CDR3 is 14 amino acids long. CDR1 is KGHDR, CDR2 SFDVKD, per germline. The ends were cut back, 3 bases at V and 1 base at J, with 9 bases in the middle. The CDR3 protein is CATSDRAGSYEQYF. The CDR3 region has the DNA TGTGCCACCAGTGATCGGGCGGGGTCCTACGAGCAGTACTTC.

The chain combines TRBV3-1 (or the pseudogene TRBV3-2) with TRBJ1-4; D gene ambiguous. The CDR3 runs 15 residues. Germline CDR1 reads LGHDT; CDR2 reads YNNKEL (reference sequence). Trimming removed 1 base from V and 8 bases from J, with 14 bases in between. For the CDR3, the DNA is TGTGCCAGCAGCCAAGGAAGGGTGGGAGCAGAAAAACTGTTTTTT. This codes for CASSQGRVGAEKLFF.

The genes are TRBV6-5 and TRBJ2-1; D is undetermined. The CDR3 runs to 15 residues. Germline CDR1 MNHEY, CDR2 SVGAGI. Trimming cost V 7 bases and J 0 bases, with 13 bases left between them. The CDR3 spells CASTSYHSSYNEQFF. The CDR3 DNA is TGTGCCAGCACTTCCTATCATAGCTCCTACAATGAGCAGTTCTTC.

V gene TRBV6-5 combines with J gene TRBJ1-2, with a weak D call TRBD1 (5 bases). The CDR3 loop spans 15 amino acids. Germline values: CDR1 MNHEY, CDR2 SVGAGI. V was shortened by 2 bases and J by 0 bases, with 10 bases between the two germline ends. The CDR3 sequence: CASSYAAGSNYGYTF. The CDR3 region has the DNA TGTGCCAGCAGTTACGCGGCAGGGTCTAACTATGGCTACACCTTC.

CDR3 DNA: TGTGCCAGCAGTTTACCCCCTGTCAGCGGCTACTCCTACGAGCAGTACTTC. Translated: CASSLPPVSGYSYEQYF. The chain recombines TRBV28 with TRBJ2-7; weak D call: TRBD2 (5 bases). The CDR3 is 17 amino acids. The germline CDR1 and CDR2 sequences are MDHEN and SYDVKM. V lost 2 bases and J lost 0, with 17 bases in between.

V gene TRBV4-1 combines with J gene TRBJ1-2, with D unclear. CDR1 and CDR2 from the germline V gene are MGHRA and YSYEKL. This CDR3 comprises 18 residues. V was shortened by 2 bases and J by 8 bases, with 27 bases between the two germline ends. This chain's CDR3 is CASSQLPGSNPNRGGYTF. CDR3 nucleotide sequence: TGCGCCAGCAGCCAATTGCCGGGAAGCAACCCTAATAGAGGCGGCTACACCTTC.

The chain has TRBV15 and TRBJ2-1, with a weak D call TRBD2 (6 bases). The germline V gene has CDR1 LNHNV and CDR2 YYDKDF (reference sequence). CDR3 length: 14 residues. Trimming left V 0 bases short and J 11 bases short, with 14 bases between. The CDR3 region is CATSREGSGRKQFF. The CDR3, as DNA: TGTGCCACCAGCAGAGAGGGTAGCGGACGCAAGCAGTTCTTC.

This clone occurred a few times. The chain links TRBV2 to TRBJ1-3; tentative D call: TRBD1 (5 bases). V lost 8 bases and J lost 4, with 12 bases in between. CDR1 and CDR2 from the germline V gene are SNHLY and FYNNEI. The CDR3 loop spans 13 amino acids. The CDR3 sequence: CASGASSGNTIYF. CDR3 in DNA: TGTGCCAGCGGGGCCAGCTCCGGAAACACCATATATTTT.

This chain connects TRBV7-6 to TRBJ2-7, with D unresolved. Germline CDR1 SGHVS, CDR2 FNYEAQ. This CDR3 has 16 amino acids. V was cut by 5 bases and J by 5 bases, with 22 bases left in between. CDR3 loop: CASSPQNVPALDEQYF. The CDR3 DNA sequence: TGTGCCAGCAGCCCCCAGAATGTACCTGCTCTGGACGAGCAGTACTTC.

The rearrangement joins TRBV7-2 to TRBJ1-2; 9 bases map to TRBD1. Germline V gene sequence: CDR1 SGHTA, CDR2 FQGNSA. The CDR3 is 14 amino acids. Trimming removed 4 bases from V and 4 bases from J; junction bases left unmatched: 4. The DNA of the CDR3 is TGTGCCAGCAGCTCTCGGGACAGGGCCTATGGCTACACCTTC. It is translated as CASSSRDRAYGYTF.

This clone was seen a single time. J is TRBJ2-2 and V is TRBV19; TRBD1 matches at 10 bases. The CDR3 contains 16 residues. Germline loops: CDR1 LNHDA, CDR2 SQIVND (reference sequence). V shed 4 bases and J 0 bases; nucleotides not matched to a gene: 2. CDR3 amino acids: CASSTGQGANTGELFF. The CDR3 bases are TGTGCCAGTAGTACAGGACAGGGGGCGAACACCGGGGAGCTGTTTTTT.

The chain joins TRBV29-1 to TRBJ2-7; TRBD2 aligns across 9 bases. This CDR3 spans 14 amino acids. Germline V gene lookup returns CDR1 SQVTM and CDR2 ANQGSEA. The V segment lost 6 bases and the J segment 3 bases; nucleotides outside the gene matches: 9. The CDR3 region is CSVSGGMSRYEQYF. The CDR3 nucleotides are TGCAGCGTCAGCGGGGGGATGTCTCGCTACGAGCAGTACTTC.

The chain is built from TRBV5-3 and TRBJ1-6; D is unresolved. TRBV5-3 is labeled an ORF, and its function is uncertain. CDR3 length equals 16 residues. Deletions cut 2 bases from V and 7 bases from J, with 16 bases between. In nucleotides, the CDR3 is TGTGCCAGAAGCTTAGACTGGACCTGGAGGAATTCACCCCTCCACTTT. Its translation: CARSLDWTWRNSPLHF.

This clone was observed a few times. The genes are TRBV7-2 and TRBJ2-5; the match to TRBD2 covers 10 bases. Germline values: CDR1 SGHTA, CDR2 FQGNSA. V was clipped by 6 bases and J by 5 bases; unmatched bases: 9. The CDR3 sequence is 15 residues long. This CDR3 is CASRSLAGWGETQYF. CDR3 sequence (DNA): TGTGCCAGCAGGTCACTAGCGGGGTGGGGGGAGACCCAGTACTTC. Filled out from reference TRBV7-2 and TRBJ2-5, the complete variable domain reads GAGVSQSPSNKVTEKGKDVELRCDPISGHTALYWYRQSLGQGLEFLIYFQGNSAPDKSGLPSDRFSAERTGGSVSTLTIQRTQQEDSAVYLCASRSLAGWGETQYFGPGTRLLVL.

V usage is TRBV7-2 and J usage is TRBJ1-5; the D is unclear. V lost 1 base and J lost 0, with 10 bases in between. The germline V gene encodes CDR1 SGHTA and CDR2 FQGNSA. The CDR3 covers 16 residues. CDR3 in amino acids: CASSLGVTFSNQPQHF. CDR3 in DNA: TGTGCCAGCAGCTTAGGAGTCACCTTTAGCAATCAGCCCCAGCATTTT.

The genes are TRBV29-1 and TRBJ2-7; 11 nucleotides match TRBD1. Germline trimming cut 0 bases from V and 2 bases from J; bases unmatched to any gene: 9. CDR1 is SQVTM and CDR2 is ANQGSEA in the germline V gene. The CDR3 consists of 17 residues. Written as DNA, the CDR3 is TGCAGCGTTGAAGATAGTCCGGACAGGGGGCTTACCTACGAGCAGTACTTC. The encoded protein is CSVEDSPDRGLTYEQYF.